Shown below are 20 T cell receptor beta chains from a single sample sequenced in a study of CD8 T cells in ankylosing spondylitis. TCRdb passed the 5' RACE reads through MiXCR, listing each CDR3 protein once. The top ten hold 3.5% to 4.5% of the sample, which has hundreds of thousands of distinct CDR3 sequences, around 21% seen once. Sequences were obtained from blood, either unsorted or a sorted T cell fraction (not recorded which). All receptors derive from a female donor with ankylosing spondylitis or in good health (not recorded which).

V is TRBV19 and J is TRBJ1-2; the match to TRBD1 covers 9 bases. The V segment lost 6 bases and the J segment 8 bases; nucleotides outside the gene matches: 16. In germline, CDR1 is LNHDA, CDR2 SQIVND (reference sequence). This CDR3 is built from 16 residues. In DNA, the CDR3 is TGTGCCAGTAGCCTTAAAGATTGGGACAGGGTGCGGGGCTACACCTTC. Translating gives CASSLKDWDRVRGYTF.

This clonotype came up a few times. For the CDR3, the DNA is TGTGCCAGCCAGCTTGTGGCGACCCAGGATACGCAGTATTTT. Protein sequence: CASQLVATQDTQYF. The rearrangement joins TRBV12-3 or TRBV12-4 to TRBJ2-3; D remains unclear. This CDR3 region has 14 residues. V was shortened by 8 bases and J by 6 bases, with 18 bases between the two germline ends.

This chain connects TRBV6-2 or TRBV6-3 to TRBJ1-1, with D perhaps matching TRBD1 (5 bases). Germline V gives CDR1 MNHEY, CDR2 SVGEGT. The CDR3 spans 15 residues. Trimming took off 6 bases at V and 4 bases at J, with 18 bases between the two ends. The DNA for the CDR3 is TGTGCCAGCAGCGGGACCGGCATTCGGAGCACTGAAGCTTTCTTT. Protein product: CASSGTGIRSTEAFF.

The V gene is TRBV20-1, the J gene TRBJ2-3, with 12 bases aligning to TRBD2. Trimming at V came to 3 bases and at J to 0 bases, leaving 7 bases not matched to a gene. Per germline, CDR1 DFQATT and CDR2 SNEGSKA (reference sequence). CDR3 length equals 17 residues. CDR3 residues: CSASSSGTSGSTDTQYF. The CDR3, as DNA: TGCAGTGCTAGCTCGAGCGGGACTAGCGGGAGCACAGATACGCAGTATTTT.

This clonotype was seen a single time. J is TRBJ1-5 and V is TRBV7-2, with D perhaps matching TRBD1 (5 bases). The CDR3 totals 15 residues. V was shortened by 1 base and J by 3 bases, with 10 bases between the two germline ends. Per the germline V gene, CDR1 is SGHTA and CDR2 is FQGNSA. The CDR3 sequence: CASSLGLGLNQPQHF. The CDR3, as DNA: TGTGCCAGCAGCTTAGGGTTGGGGCTCAATCAGCCCCAGCATTTT.

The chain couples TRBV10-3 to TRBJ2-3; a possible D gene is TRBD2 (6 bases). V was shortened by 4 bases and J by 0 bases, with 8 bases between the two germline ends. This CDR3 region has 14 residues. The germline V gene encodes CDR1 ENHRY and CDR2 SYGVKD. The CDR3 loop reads CAISGLASTDTQYF. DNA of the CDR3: TGTGCCATCAGTGGGCTAGCGAGCACAGATACGCAGTATTTT.

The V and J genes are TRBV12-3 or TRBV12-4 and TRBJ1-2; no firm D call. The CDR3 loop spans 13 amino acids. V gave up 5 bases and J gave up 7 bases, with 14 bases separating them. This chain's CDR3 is CASSPVLQGGYTF. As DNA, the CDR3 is TGTGCCAGCAGTCCCGTTCTCCAAGGTGGCTACACCTTC.

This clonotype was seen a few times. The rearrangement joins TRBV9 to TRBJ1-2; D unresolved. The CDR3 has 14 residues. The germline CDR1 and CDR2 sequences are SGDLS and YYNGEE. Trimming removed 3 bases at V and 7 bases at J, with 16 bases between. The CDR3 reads CASSATVILGGYTF. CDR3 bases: TGTGCCAGCAGCGCGACGGTAATTTTAGGTGGCTACACCTTC.

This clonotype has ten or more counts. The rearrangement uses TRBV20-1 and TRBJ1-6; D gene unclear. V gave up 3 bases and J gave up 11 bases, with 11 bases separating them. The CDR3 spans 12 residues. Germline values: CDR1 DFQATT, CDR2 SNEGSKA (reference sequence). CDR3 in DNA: TGCAGTGCTAGTGAGGGTGGCGCACCCCTCCACTTT. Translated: CSASEGGAPLHF.

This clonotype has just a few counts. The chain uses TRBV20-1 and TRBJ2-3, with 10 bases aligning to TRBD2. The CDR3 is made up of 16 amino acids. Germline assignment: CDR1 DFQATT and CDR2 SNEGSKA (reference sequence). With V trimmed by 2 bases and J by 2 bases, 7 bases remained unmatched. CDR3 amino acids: CSARSGLAEHTDTQYF. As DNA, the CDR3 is TGCAGTGCTAGATCAGGACTAGCGGAACACACAGATACGCAGTATTTT.

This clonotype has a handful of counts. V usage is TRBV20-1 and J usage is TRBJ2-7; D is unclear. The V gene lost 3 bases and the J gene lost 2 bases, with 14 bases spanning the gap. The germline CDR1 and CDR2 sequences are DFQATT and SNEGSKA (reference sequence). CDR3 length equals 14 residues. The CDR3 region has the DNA TGCAGTGCTAGGGAAACTGATAACCCCTACGAGCAGTACTTC. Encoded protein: CSARETDNPYEQYF.

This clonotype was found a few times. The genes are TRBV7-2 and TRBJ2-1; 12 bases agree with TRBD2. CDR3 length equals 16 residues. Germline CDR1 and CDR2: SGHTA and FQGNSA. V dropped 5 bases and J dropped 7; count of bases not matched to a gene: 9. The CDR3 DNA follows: TGTGCCAGCAGCCTCCCGCTAGCGGGAGGGAGGAATGAGCAGTTCTTC. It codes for CASSLPLAGGRNEQFF.

The CDR3 loop is CASSKTTTVIYNEQFF. CDR3 nucleotide sequence: TGTGCCAGCAGTAAGACGACTACCGTTATCTACAATGAGCAGTTCTTC. The J gene is TRBJ2-1, the V gene TRBV6-1, with D perhaps matching TRBD2 (5 bases). CDR3 size: 16 residues. Trimming removed 5 bases from V and 3 bases from J, with 17 bases in between. From germline, CDR1 is MNHNS and CDR2 SASEGT.

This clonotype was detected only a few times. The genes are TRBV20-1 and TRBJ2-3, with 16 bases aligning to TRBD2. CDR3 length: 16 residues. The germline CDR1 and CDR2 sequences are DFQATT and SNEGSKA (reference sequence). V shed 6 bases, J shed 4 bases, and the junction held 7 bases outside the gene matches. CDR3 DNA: TGCAGTGCGACGGGGACTAGCGGGAGGGTGGCAGATACGCAGTATTTT. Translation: CSATGTSGRVADTQYF.

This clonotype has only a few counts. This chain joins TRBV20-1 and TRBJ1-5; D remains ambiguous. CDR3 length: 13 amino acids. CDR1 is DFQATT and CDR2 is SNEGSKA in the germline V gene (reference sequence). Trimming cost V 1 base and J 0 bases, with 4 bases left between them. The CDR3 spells CSARAFSNQPQHF. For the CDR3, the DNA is TGCAGTGCTAGAGCCTTTAGCAATCAGCCCCAGCATTTT.

CDR3 nucleotide sequence: TGTGCCAGCAGCCAAGGGCCAGGGACTTACTATGGCTACACCTTC. As protein: CASSQGPGTYYGYTF. This rearrangement joins TRBV14 to TRBJ1-2; D is perhaps TRBD1 (5 bases). Germline values: CDR1 SGHDN, CDR2 FVKESK. This CDR3 is built from 15 residues. V dropped 1 base and J dropped 3 bases, with 12 bases sitting between them.

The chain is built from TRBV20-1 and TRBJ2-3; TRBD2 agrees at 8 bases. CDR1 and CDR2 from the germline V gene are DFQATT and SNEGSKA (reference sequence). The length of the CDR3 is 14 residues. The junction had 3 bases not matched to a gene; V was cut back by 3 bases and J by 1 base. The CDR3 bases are TGCAGTGCTAGTGTTAGCGGGGGCACAGATACGCAGTATTTT. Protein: CSASVSGGTDTQYF.

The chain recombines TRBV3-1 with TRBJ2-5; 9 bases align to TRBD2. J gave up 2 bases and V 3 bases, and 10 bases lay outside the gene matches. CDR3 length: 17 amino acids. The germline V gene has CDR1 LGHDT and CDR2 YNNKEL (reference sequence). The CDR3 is CASSQGQTSGWQETQYF. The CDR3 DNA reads TGTGCCAGCAGCCAGGGTCAGACTAGCGGATGGCAAGAGACCCAGTACTTC.

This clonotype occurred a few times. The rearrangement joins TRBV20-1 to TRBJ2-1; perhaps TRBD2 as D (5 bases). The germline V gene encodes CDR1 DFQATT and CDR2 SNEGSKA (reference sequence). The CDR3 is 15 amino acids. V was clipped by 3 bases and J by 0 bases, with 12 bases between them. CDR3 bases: TGCAGTGCTAGGGCGCTAGCTAGCTCCTACAATGAGCAGTTCTTC. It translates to CSARALASSYNEQFF.

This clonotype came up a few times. The CDR3 region has the DNA TGCGCCAGCAGTCCCCCGATGGGAGGGTCAGAGACCCAGTACTTC. Translation gives CASSPPMGGSETQYF. The V call is TRBV23-1, the J call TRBJ2-5, with TRBD2 matching 7 bases. TRBV23-1 is treated as an ORF (open reading frame) with a function not yet certain. The V and J ends lost 4 bases and 4 bases, in that order; junction bases with no gene match: 9. The CDR3 sequence is 15 residues long.